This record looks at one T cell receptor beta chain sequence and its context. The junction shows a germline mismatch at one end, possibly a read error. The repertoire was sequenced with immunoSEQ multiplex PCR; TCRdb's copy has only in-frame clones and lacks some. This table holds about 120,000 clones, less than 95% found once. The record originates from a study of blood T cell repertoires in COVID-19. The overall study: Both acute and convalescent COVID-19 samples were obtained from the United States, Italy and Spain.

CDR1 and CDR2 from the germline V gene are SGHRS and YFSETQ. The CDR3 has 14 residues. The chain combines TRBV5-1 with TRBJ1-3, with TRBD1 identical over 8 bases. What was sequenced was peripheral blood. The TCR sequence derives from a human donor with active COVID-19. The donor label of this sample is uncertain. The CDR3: CASSLDRAGDTIYF. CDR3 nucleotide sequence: TGCGCCAGCAGTTTGGACAGGGCTGGGGACACCATATATTTT.